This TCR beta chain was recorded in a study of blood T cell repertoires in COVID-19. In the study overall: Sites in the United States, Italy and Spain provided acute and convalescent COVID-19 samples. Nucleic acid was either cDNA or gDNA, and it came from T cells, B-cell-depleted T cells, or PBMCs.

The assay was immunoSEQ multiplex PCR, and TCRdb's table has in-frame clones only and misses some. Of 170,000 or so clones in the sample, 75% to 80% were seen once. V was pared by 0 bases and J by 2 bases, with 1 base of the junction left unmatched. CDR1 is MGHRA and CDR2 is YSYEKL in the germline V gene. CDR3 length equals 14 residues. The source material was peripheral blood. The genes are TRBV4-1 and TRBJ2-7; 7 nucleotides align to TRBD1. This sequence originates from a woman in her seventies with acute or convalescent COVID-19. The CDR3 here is CASSQERGPYEQYF. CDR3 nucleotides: TGCGCCAGCAGCCAAGAGAGGGGGCCCTACGAGCAGTACTTC.